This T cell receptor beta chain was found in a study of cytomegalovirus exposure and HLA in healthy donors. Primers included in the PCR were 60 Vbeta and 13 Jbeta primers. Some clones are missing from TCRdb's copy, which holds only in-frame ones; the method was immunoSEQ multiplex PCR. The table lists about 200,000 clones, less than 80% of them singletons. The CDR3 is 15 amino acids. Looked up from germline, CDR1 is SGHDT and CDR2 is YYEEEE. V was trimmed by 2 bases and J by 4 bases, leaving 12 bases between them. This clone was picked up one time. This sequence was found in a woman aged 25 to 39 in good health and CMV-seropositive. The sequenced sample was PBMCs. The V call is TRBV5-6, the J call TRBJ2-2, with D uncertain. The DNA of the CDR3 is TGTGCCAGCAGCTTTTTTCGATTCAGCACCGGGGAGCTGTTTTTT. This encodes CASSFFRFSTGELFF.